The rows below give T cell receptor beta chains drawn from one sample of a study of shared clonotypes between healthy human individuals. TCRdb keeps only in-frame clones here, not all; method: immunoSEQ multiplex PCR. The data show 950,000 to 1,200,000 clones, roughly 80% seen once. The sample was memory CD4+ T cells from PBMCs. These receptor sequences come from a man between 18 and 29 years old in good health. Some clones in this sample may be carry-over from other donors' samples. Both conserved end residues are part of each CDR3. D genes are given only for firm matches. Clone size is given for some rows only: seen once, a few or many times, or a class if the clone is expanded.

D gene,clone size,V gene,J gene,CDR3 protein,CDR3 DNA
TRBD1,NA,TRBV27,TRBJ1-2,CASSPFTGGAYGYTF,TGTGCCAGCAGCCCCTTTACAGGGGGAGCCTATGGCTACACCTTC
TRBD1,once,TRBV11-3,TRBJ2-1,CASSPTGGGYNEQFF,TGTGCCAGCAGCCCGACAGGGGGCGGGTACAATGAGCAGTTCTTC
NA,NA,TRBV4-1,TRBJ1-3,CASSQEQGLISGNTIYF,TGCGCCAGCAGCCAAGAACAGGGCCTAATCTCTGGAAACACCATATATTTT
NA,NA,TRBV18,TRBJ1-3,CASSPPASHSGNTIYF,TGTGCCAGCTCACCACCGGCCAGCCACTCTGGAAACACCATATATTTT
NA,NA,TRBV2,TRBJ2-1,CASSAVRTGEQFF,TGTGCCAGCAGCGCCGTCCGAACGGGTGAGCAGTTCTTC
NA,NA,TRBV27,TRBJ2-7,CASSLYSSARQYF,TGTGCCAGCAGTTTATACTCTAGCGCACGGCAGTACTTC
NA,few,TRBV9,TRBJ1-2,CASSVQDAGTGYTF,TGTGCCAGCAGCGTTCAGGACGCGGGGACGGGCTACACCTTC
NA,NA,TRBV2,TRBJ2-3,CASQKNSGDTQYF,TGTGCCAGCCAGAAGAACTCAGGAGATACGCAGTATTTT
NA,few,TRBV19,TRBJ1-1,CASRETGGSAEAFF,TGTGCCAGTAGAGAGACAGGTGGATCCGCTGAAGCTTTCTTT
TRBD1,NA,TRBV7-9,TRBJ2-5,CASSLFTGEETQYF,TGTGCCAGCAGCCTCTTTACAGGGGAAGAGACCCAGTACTTC
TRBD2,NA,TRBV28,TRBJ2-5,CASSLGGGAETQYF,TGTGCCAGCAGTTTAGGGGGAGGGGCCGAGACCCAGTACTTC
TRBD1,few,TRBV6-8,TRBJ2-2,CASSYPAGQGFPGELFF,TGTGCCAGCAGTTACCCCGCGGGACAGGGCTTCCCCGGGGAGCTGTTTTTT
TRBD2,NA,TRBV4-2,TRBJ2-2,CASSPRGLAGGRTGELFF,TGTGCCAGCAGCCCCCGCGGACTAGCGGGAGGTAGAACCGGGGAGCTGTTTTTT
TRBD1,NA,TRBV30,TRBJ1-4,CAWKNRGRWGKLFF,TGTGCCTGGAAGAACAGGGGGCGGTGGGGAAAACTGTTTTTT
NA,NA,TRBV6-4,TRBJ2-7,CASSVITDLPLYEQYF,TGTGCCAGCAGTGTGATCACAGACCTGCCCCTATACGAGCAGTACTTC
NA,NA,TRBV18,TRBJ2-7,CASSRNPKGNREQYF,TGTGCCAGCTCCCGGAATCCCAAGGGGAATCGCGAGCAGTACTTC
NA,NA,TRBV15,TRBJ2-1,CATSRDRSPEQFF,TGTGCCACCAGCAGAGATCGTAGCCCCGAGCAGTTCTTC
NA,once,TRBV10-3,TRBJ2-2,CAISESSVRANTGELFF,TGTGCCATCAGTGAGTCGTCCGTACGCGCGAACACCGGGGAGCTGTTTTTT
TRBD1,NA,TRBV5-8,TRBJ1-2,CASRLRQGSRGYTF,TGTGCCAGCAGGCTCCGACAGGGTTCGCGCGGCTACACCTTC
NA,NA,TRBV7-2,TRBJ2-5,CASSLGVFRQQETQYF,TGTGCCAGCAGCTTAGGCGTCTTTAGGCAGCAAGAGACCCAGTACTTC
NA,NA,TRBV28,TRBJ2-2,CASSLVRHSGELFF,TGTGCCAGCAGTTTAGTCAGACATTCTGGGGAGCTGTTTTTT
TRBD1,NA,TRBV19,TRBJ1-4,CASRSGQGGNEKLFF,TGTGCCAGTAGAAGCGGACAGGGTGGTAATGAAAAACTGTTTTTT
NA,NA,TRBV10-3,TRBJ2-6,CAIRRGFGANVLTF,TGTGCCATCAGGAGGGGTTTTGGGGCCAACGTCCTGACTTTC
NA,NA,TRBV4-1,TRBJ1-3,CASSAQDNTGNTIYF,TGCGCCAGCAGCGCACAGGATAATACTGGAAACACCATATATTTT
NA,NA,TRBV18,TRBJ1-2,CASSPDPGSGYGYTF,TGTGCCAGCTCCCCGGACCCGGGATCGGGCTATGGCTACACCTTC
NA,NA,TRBV28,TRBJ1-2,CATQGSGASGRNYGYTF,TGTGCCACCCAAGGGTCGGGCGCGTCTGGTCGTAACTATGGCTACACCTTC
NA,NA,TRBV28,TRBJ2-1,CASRPGIGGLTYNEQFF,TGTGCCAGCAGACCCGGAATCGGGGGACTGACCTACAATGAGCAGTTCTTC
NA,NA,TRBV10-3,TRBJ1-4,CAISDTAGTREKLFF,TGTGCCATCAGTGATACCGCCGGGACGAGGGAAAAACTGTTTTTT
NA,once,TRBV19,TRBJ1-2,CASSIGLGQNYGYTF,TGTGCCAGTAGTATAGGCCTGGGACAAAACTATGGCTACACCTTC
TRBD1,many,TRBV9,TRBJ1-1,CASSPHRGHTEAFF,TGTGCCAGCAGCCCCCACAGGGGGCACACTGAAGCTTTCTTT
TRBD1,NA,TRBV4-2,TRBJ2-6,CASSQGDRRSGANVLTF,TGTGCCAGCAGCCAAGGGGACAGGCGCTCTGGGGCCAACGTCCTGACTTTC
NA,NA,TRBV28,TRBJ2-2,CASREGQFTGELFF,TGTGCCAGCAGGGAGGGACAGTTCACCGGGGAGCTGTTTTTT
NA,many,TRBV11-2,TRBJ1-5,CASSHSAGINQPQHF,TGTGCCAGCAGCCATAGCGCAGGTATCAATCAGCCCCAGCATTTT
TRBD1,NA,TRBV5-4,TRBJ2-1,CASSLDRGPYNEQFF,TGTGCCAGCAGCTTGGACAGGGGACCCTACAATGAGCAGTTCTTC
NA,NA,TRBV18,TRBJ1-1,CASSPTSELATEAFF,TGTGCCAGCTCACCAACTTCAGAACTGGCGACTGAAGCTTTCTTT
TRBD1,NA,TRBV14,TRBJ2-7,CASSQDGTASYEQYF,TGTGCCAGCAGCCAAGATGGGACAGCCTCCTACGAGCAGTACTTC
NA,NA,TRBV28,TRBJ2-3,CASRGTSTDTQYF,TGTGCCAGCAGGGGGACGAGCACAGATACGCAGTATTTT
NA,NA,TRBV7-2,TRBJ1-1,CASSLMGLGEAFF,TGTGCCAGCAGCTTAATGGGCCTCGGGGAAGCTTTCTTT
NA,NA,TRBV7-8,TRBJ1-5,CASSLASGWGGNQPQHF,TGTGCCAGCAGCTTAGCGTCGGGTTGGGGTGGCAATCAGCCCCAGCATTTT
NA,NA,TRBV23-1,TRBJ1-5,CASIFIQGSQPQHF,TGCGCCAGCATTTTTATCCAGGGCAGTCAGCCCCAGCATTTT
TRBD1,once,TRBV5-5,TRBJ2-7,CASSRGQDYEQYF,TGTGCCAGCAGCAGGGGACAGGACTACGAGCAGTACTTC
NA,NA,TRBV7-2,TRBJ1-1,CASSFLMNTEAFF,TGTGCCAGCAGCTTCCTTATGAACACTGAAGCTTTCTTT
NA,few,TRBV29-1,TRBJ1-3,CSVGDEYSGNTIYF,TGCAGCGTCGGAGACGAATACTCTGGAAACACCATATATTTT
NA,NA,TRBV12-5,TRBJ2-3,CASGYNSALDTQYF,TGTGCTAGTGGTTATAACTCCGCTCTAGATACGCAGTATTTT
NA,few,TRBV14,TRBJ1-4,CASSGGPNEKLFF,TGTGCCAGCAGCGGGGGGCCGAATGAAAAACTGTTTTTT
TRBD1,once,TRBV29-1,TRBJ1-2,CSVAQGDYGYTF,TGCAGCGTTGCCCAGGGGGACTATGGCTACACCTTC
NA,few,TRBV30,TRBJ1-1,CAWTRQWGSTEAFF,TGTGCCTGGACCAGACAGTGGGGGAGCACTGAAGCTTTCTTT
NA,NA,TRBV7-7,TRBJ1-3,CASSSSSGNTIYF,TGTGCCAGCAGCAGCAGCTCTGGAAACACCATATATTTT
TRBD1,NA,TRBV5-1,TRBJ2-2,CASSLDGQGLYGELFF,TGCGCCAGCAGCTTGGACGGACAGGGGTTGTACGGGGAGCTGTTTTTT
TRBD2,NA,TRBV11-2,TRBJ2-1,CASRGTREYNEQFF,TGTGCCAGCAGGGGGACTAGAGAGTACAATGAGCAGTTCTTC
NA,many,TRBV2,TRBJ2-3,CASSEYVRPADTQYF,TGTGCCAGCAGTGAATATGTCCGCCCGGCGGATACGCAGTATTTT
TRBD1,NA,TRBV25-1,TRBJ1-1,CASSTRTGEAFF,TGTGCCAGCAGTACCCGGACAGGTGAAGCTTTCTTT
NA,NA,TRBV7-9,TRBJ2-2,CASSLDAGIGELFF,TGTGCCAGCAGCTTAGACGCGGGAATCGGGGAGCTGTTTTTT
NA,NA,TRBV28,TRBJ2-7,CASSLLFQTYEQYF,TGTGCCAGCAGTTTATTATTCCAAACCTACGAGCAGTACTTC
NA,NA,TRBV6-6,TRBJ1-4,CASSRGLAGEKLFF,TGTGCCAGCAGTCGAGGCCTGGCGGGGGAAAAACTGTTTTTT
TRBD2,NA,TRBV9,TRBJ2-1,CASSVAASGRLVEQFF,TGTGCCAGCAGCGTAGCTGCTAGCGGGAGGCTTGTTGAGCAGTTCTTC
NA,NA,TRBV21-1,TRBJ2-3,CASSAPVALANTQYF,TGTGCCAGCAGCGCCCCCGTGGCTCTCGCAAATACGCAGTATTTT
NA,NA,TRBV28,TRBJ2-7,CASTRWGAEDEQYF,TGTGCCAGCACTCGGTGGGGGGCGGAGGACGAGCAGTACTTC
NA,NA,TRBV5-6,TRBJ2-5,CASDRAGQETQYF,TGTGCCAGCGATCGGGCAGGGCAAGAGACCCAGTACTTC
TRBD2,NA,TRBV7-2,TRBJ2-1,CASSTQSGRANEQFF,TGTGCCAGCAGCACCCAGAGCGGGAGGGCAAATGAGCAGTTCTTC